This TCR beta chain was identified during a study of human T cells and chemical hapten exposure. Study at large: Mostly female patients had alopecia areata, totalis or universalis.

Findings and caveats of the study: Relative to controls, expanded TCRs formed significantly more large CDR3 similarity clusters.

Many counts were recorded for this clonotype. The antigen is undetermined. Time point given: patch test 1, 2 weeks after DPC sensitization. Treatment indicated: therapeutic diphenylcyclopropenone sensitization with weekly scalp DPC. The CDR3 spans 16 residues. V was clipped by 3 bases and J by 4 bases, with 13 bases between them. Looked up from germline, CDR1 is MNHNS and CDR2 is SASEGT. It was the library that attached unique molecular identifiers to individual cDNA molecules. From the RACE reads, TCRdb called clonotypes with MiXCR, one entry per CDR3 protein. The table records some 120,000 distinct CDR3 sequences, around an eighth of them present only once.

The sequenced sample was whole blood, obtained in connection with sensitization to the hapten diphenylcyclopropenone (DPC). The TCR was taken from a woman in her 50s with alopecia areata. Some clones in this sample may be carry-over from other donors' samples. The V and J genes are TRBV6-1 and TRBJ1-6, with D uncertain. This CDR3 is CASSDMRHRYNSPLHF. In DNA, the CDR3 is TGTGCCAGCAGTGACATGAGACACCGTTATAATTCACCCCTCCACTTT.